The 24 T cell receptor beta chains in this list originate from one sample, sequenced in a study of technical replicates of blood from a handful of donors (dated 2017 in TCRdb). The library was produced with the immunoSEQ multiplex PCR assay. Drawn from immuneACCESS, this table holds only the in-frame rearrangements with V and J called that TCRdb kept. Clones are partly lost; checked studies trace under half to an unresolved V gene and leave the rest unexplained. For this sample the table gives under 95,000 clones, of which 90% to 95% were detected only once. The ten largest clones take up 0.2% to 0.3% of the sample. The sample comprised T cells isolated from PBMCs. The source is a human donor in good health.

The V gene is TRBV27, the J gene TRBJ2-3, with TRBD1 matching 12 bases. Germline values: CDR1 MNHEY, CDR2 SMNVEV (reference sequence). The CDR3 is 13 amino acids. Unmatched junction bases numbered 1, after V lost 8 bases and J lost 4 bases. CDR3 nucleotides: TGTGCCAGCGGGACAGGGGGCTCAGATACGCAGTATTTT. This sequence encodes CASGTGGSDTQYF.

The genes are TRBV29-1 and TRBJ2-1, with D possibly being TRBD2 (5 bases). The CDR3 extends over 13 amino acids. Germline CDR1 reads SQVTM; CDR2 reads ANQGSEA. The V gene lost 5 bases and the J gene lost 3 bases, with 11 bases spanning the gap. The CDR3 loop reads CSVLAGDYNEQFF. The CDR3 DNA sequence: TGCAGCGTTCTGGCCGGGGACTACAATGAGCAGTTCTTC.

This chain links TRBV19 with TRBJ1-3; 8 bases are a match to TRBD1. V shed 6 bases, J shed 0 bases, and the junction held 10 bases outside the gene matches. The CDR3 has 17 residues. CDR1 is LNHDA, CDR2 SQIVND, per germline (reference sequence). The CDR3 region is CASSNRDRPSSGNTIYF. The DNA for the CDR3 is TGTGCCAGTAGCAACCGGGACAGGCCAAGCTCTGGAAACACCATATATTTT.

The chain employs TRBV28 and TRBJ1-3; 12 bases are shared with TRBD1. Losses at the gene ends were 6 bases for V and 3 bases for J; bases not matched to a gene: 12. This CDR3 comprises 18 residues. Germline V gene lookup returns CDR1 MDHEN and CDR2 SYDVKM. The CDR3 DNA sequence: TGTGCCAGCAGCAAACCGGGACAGGGGGCTTTAATTGGAAACACCATATATTTT. Residues: CASSKPGQGALIGNTIYF. The full variable domain, with the rest looked up from reference TRBV28 and TRBJ1-3, is DVKVTQSSRYLVKRTGEKVFLECVQDMDHENMFWYRQDPGLGLRLIYFSYDVKMKEKGDIPEGYSVSREKKERFSLILESASTNQTSMYLCASSKPGQGALIGNTIYFGEGSWLTVV.

This sequence joins TRBV7-8 and TRBJ2-7; D might be TRBD2 (6 bases). CDR3 length: 15 residues. Germline values: CDR1 SGHVS, CDR2 FQNEAQ. Between the trimmed V and J ends, which lost 0 bases and 4 bases, there was a span of 13 bases. This CDR3 is CASSLARDRRYEQYF. In DNA form, the CDR3 reads TGTGCCAGCAGCTTAGCGCGGGATAGGAGGTACGAGCAGTACTTC.

This chain uses TRBV19 with TRBJ2-7; no definite D call. The CDR3 is 12 amino acids. Germline lookup yields CDR1 LNHDA and CDR2 SQIVND (reference sequence). The V end was cut by 6 bases, the J end by 3 bases, with 9 bases between. CDR3: CASSSSRYEQYF. The CDR3 DNA follows: TGTGCCAGTAGCTCAAGCCGCTACGAGCAGTACTTC. The whole variable domain, filled in from reference TRBV19 and TRBJ2-7, reads DGGITQSPKYLFRKEGQNVTLSCEQNLNHDAMYWYRQDPGQGLRLIYYSQIVNDFQKGDIAEGYSVSREKKESFPLTVTSAQKNPTAFYLCASSSSRYEQYFGPGTRLTVT.

The chain joins TRBV18 to TRBJ1-2; 7 bases match TRBD1. The CDR3 is 15 amino acids. Germline CDR1 reads KGHSH; CDR2 reads LQKENI. J lost 3 bases, V lost 3 bases, and 7 bases had no gene match. The CDR3 sequence is CASSPGSQGDYGYTF. CDR3 coding DNA: TGTGCCAGCTCACCGGGCAGCCAGGGGGACTATGGCTACACCTTC.

The V gene is TRBV5-4, the J gene TRBJ1-6, with unresolved D. The CDR3 contains 13 residues. Germline V gene data show CDR1 as SGHNT and CDR2 as YYREEE (reference sequence). The ends were cut back, 3 bases at V and 8 bases at J, with 9 bases in the middle. The CDR3 bases are TGTGCCAGCAGCTCCAACCGCGATTCACCCCTCCACTTT. This translates into CASSSNRDSPLHF.

The rearrangement joins TRBV11-3 to TRBJ2-7; no definite D call. The CDR3 covers 14 residues. Trimming left V 5 bases short and J 0 bases short, with 11 bases between. The germline V gene has CDR1 SGHNT and CDR2 YENEEA. CDR3 residues: CASSARLSSYEQYF. CDR3 DNA: TGTGCCAGCAGCGCGCGACTGAGCTCCTACGAGCAGTACTTC.

The chain recombines TRBV19 with TRBJ2-7; 10 bases are shared with TRBD2. Germline V gene sequence: CDR1 LNHDA, CDR2 SQIVND (reference sequence). V shed 6 bases and J 0 bases; nucleotides not matched to a gene: 8. The CDR3 is 16 amino acids. DNA of the CDR3: TGTGCCAGTAGCCTCCCCGGGACTAGCGCCTCCTACGAGCAGTACTTC. It yields the protein CASSLPGTSASYEQYF.

Written as DNA, the CDR3 is TGCGCCAGCAGCGAGGCGGGTTCTGGAAACACCATATATTTT. Its protein product is CASSEAGSGNTIYF. This chain uses TRBV5-1 with TRBJ1-3, with D unclear. Germline loops: CDR1 SGHRS, CDR2 YFSETQ. V lost 4 bases and J lost 1, with 9 bases in between. The length of the CDR3 is 14 residues.

The chain joins TRBV5-8 to TRBJ1-6, with 7 bases identical to TRBD1. Germline trimming cut 4 bases from V and 1 base from J; bases unmatched to any gene: 8. From germline, CDR1 is SGHTS and CDR2 YDEGEE. There are 17 residues in the CDR3. CDR3 region: CASSLRQGWSYNSPLHF. Here the CDR3 DNA reads TGTGCCAGCAGCCTGAGACAGGGATGGTCCTATAATTCACCCCTCCACTTT.

The CDR3 region has the DNA TGTGCCAGCAGTGAAGGCCTGTGGGGCGGTTACACAGATACGCAGTATTTT. Amino acid sequence: CASSEGLWGGYTDTQYF. The rearrangement uses TRBV6-1 and TRBJ2-3, with a tentative D call TRBD1 (5 bases). The CDR3 consists of 17 residues. Germline assignment: CDR1 MNHNS and CDR2 SASEGT. Between the trimmed V and J ends, which lost 1 base and 2 bases, there was a span of 16 bases.

CDR3 DNA: TGTGCCAGCTCACCATTCGGGGGACTTTCTTTGTCGGGCACTGAAGCTTTCTTT. Protein sequence: CASSPFGGLSLSGTEAFF. The rearrangement uses TRBV18 and TRBJ1-1; TRBD1 might be the D (5 bases). CDR3 size: 18 residues. Germline values: CDR1 KGHSH, CDR2 LQKENI. V was clipped by 2 bases and J by 4 bases, with 23 bases between them.

The count of this clone is one. The chain recombines TRBV25-1 with TRBJ1-1; D uncertain. CDR3 length: 15 amino acids. Trimming cost V 2 bases and J 3 bases, with 13 bases left between them. CDR1 and CDR2 (germline): MGHDK, SYGVNS. For the CDR3, the DNA is TGTGCCAGCAGTGAAGGAGGCAGTACAGACACTGAAGCTTTCTTT. Translation gives CASSEGGSTDTEAFF.

This chain links TRBV10-2 with TRBJ2-7; 12 bases match TRBD2. Germline V gene lookup returns CDR1 WSHSY and CDR2 SAAADI. The CDR3 runs to 14 residues. V dropped 4 bases and J dropped 4; count of bases not matched to a gene: 2. Written as DNA, the CDR3 is TGCGCCAGCAGTGTTCTAGCGGGAGGGTACGAGCAGTACTTC. This gives the protein CASSVLAGGYEQYF.

The CDR3 DNA reads as TGTGCCAGCAGCCGACGGCGGCCAGCGGGGGGCCCGAACCCCACAGATACGCAGTATTTT. Translated: CASSRRRPAGGPNPTDTQYF. The chain employs TRBV14 and TRBJ2-3; 9 bases are shared with TRBD2. V was pared by 4 bases and J by 2 bases, with 19 bases of the junction left unmatched. The CDR3 sequence is 20 residues long. The germline CDR1 and CDR2 sequences are SGHDN and FVKESK.

This clone was seen once. The chain links TRBV19 to TRBJ2-1; 10 positions match TRBD2. Germline V gene data show CDR1 as LNHDA and CDR2 as SQIVND (reference sequence). The ends lost 2 bases at V and 7 bases at J; junction bases unmatched: 2. This CDR3 is built from 14 residues. The CDR3 DNA is TGTGCCAGTAGTATACTAGCGGGAGCAAATGAGCAGTTCTTC. This codes for CASSILAGANEQFF.

V is TRBV9 and J is TRBJ2-2; 10 bases are a match to TRBD2. The germline V gene has CDR1 SGDLS and CDR2 YYNGEE. This CDR3 comprises 14 residues. The J segment lost 3 bases and the V segment lost 7 bases, leaving 3 bases of the junction unmatched. In DNA form, the CDR3 reads TGTGCCAGCGAAGGACTAGCGGACACCGGGGAGCTGTTTTTT. Translation: CASEGLADTGELFF. Supplemented by reference TRBV9 and TRBJ2-2, the full variable domain reads DSGVTQTPKHLITATGQRVTLRCSPRSGDLSVYWYQQSLDQGLQFLIQYYNGEERAKGNILERFSAQQFPDLHSELNLSSLELGDSALYFCASEGLADTGELFFGEGSRLTVL.

The chain links TRBV30 to TRBJ2-7; perhaps TRBD2 as D (6 bases). V was clipped by 6 bases and J by 3 bases, with 18 bases between them. The CDR3 has 14 amino acids. Germline CDR1 GTSNPN, CDR2 SVGIG (reference sequence). CDR3 nucleotide sequence: TGTGCCTGCCTAACGGGGCAGGGAGGCTACGAGCAGTACTTC. It is translated as CACLTGQGGYEQYF.

The rearrangement uses TRBV6-5 and TRBJ2-2, with a possible D match to TRBD2 (6 bases). Trimming shortened V by 7 bases and J by 7 bases, and 19 bases separated the two germline ends. Germline CDR1 reads MNHEY; CDR2 reads SVGAGI. This CDR3 region has 15 residues. The CDR3 DNA sequence: TGTGCCAGCATAGGAGGGTGGGCTATCGGCGGGGAGCTGTTTTTT. Amino acids: CASIGGWAIGGELFF.

CDR3 amino acids: CASSGLDRGSTEAFF. The CDR3 coding sequence is TGTGCCAGCAGTGGGTTGGACAGGGGTTCAACTGAAGCTTTCTTT. This rearrangement joins TRBV2 to TRBJ1-1; TRBD1 matches 9 bases. The CDR3 is made up of 15 amino acids. The germline gives CDR1 SNHLY, CDR2 FYNNEI. The trim removed 4 bases at V and 5 bases at J, leaving 8 bases unmatched.

This clone has only one observation. V usage is TRBV19 and J usage is TRBJ1-5; tentatively, D is TRBD1 (6 bases). This CDR3 has 14 amino acids. V was cut by 6 bases and J by 2 bases, with 11 bases left in between. CDR1 is LNHDA, CDR2 SQIVND, per germline (reference sequence). DNA for the CDR3: TGTGCCAGTAGAAGACAGGCCGGCAATCAGCCCCAGCATTTT. This codes for CASRRQAGNQPQHF.

V gene TRBV7-8 combines with J gene TRBJ1-1; D remains unclear. The germline V gene encodes CDR1 SGHVS and CDR2 FQNEAQ. The V end was cut by 8 bases, the J end by 1 base, with 11 bases between. CDR3 length: 13 amino acids. CDR3 region: CASGLSRNTEAFF. The CDR3 DNA follows: TGTGCCAGCGGGCTGTCACGGAACACTGAAGCTTTCTTT.